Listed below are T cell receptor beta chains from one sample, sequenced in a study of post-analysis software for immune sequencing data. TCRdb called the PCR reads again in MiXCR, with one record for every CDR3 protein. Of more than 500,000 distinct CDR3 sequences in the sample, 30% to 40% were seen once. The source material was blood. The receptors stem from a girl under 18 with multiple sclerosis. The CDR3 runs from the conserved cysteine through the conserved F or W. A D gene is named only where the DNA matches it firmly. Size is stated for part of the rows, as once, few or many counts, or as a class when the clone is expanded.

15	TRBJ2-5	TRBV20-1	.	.	TGCAGTGCTAGAGACCGGACAGACCCTCTGGGGTCCCAGTACTTC	CSARDRTDPLGSQYF
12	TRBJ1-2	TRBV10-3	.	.	TGTGCCATCAGTGAAGACATTCGAGGCTACACCTTC	CAISEDIRGYTF
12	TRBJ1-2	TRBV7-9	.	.	TGTGCCAGCAGCGAACTGGGCGAAGGCTACACCTTC	CASSELGEGYTF
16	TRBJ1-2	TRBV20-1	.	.	TGCAGTGTCTATGTGAGGCAGAGCCCAGCTAACTATGGCTACACCTTC	CSVYVRQSPANYGYTF
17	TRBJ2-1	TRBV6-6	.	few	TGTGCCAGCAGTTACTCGGTAGGGCCTCCAAGGGACAATGAGCAGTTCTTC	CASSYSVGPPRDNEQFF
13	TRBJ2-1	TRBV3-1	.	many	TGTGCCAGCAGCCTGGGACTTGTGAATGAGCAGTTCTTC	CASSLGLVNEQFF
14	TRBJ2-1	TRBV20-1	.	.	TGCAGTGCCCGCCTGGGCGGGACGACCTATGAGCAGTTCTTC	CSARLGGTTYEQFF
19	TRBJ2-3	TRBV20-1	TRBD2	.	TGCAGTGCTAGACCACTGGGACTAGCGGGGGGGGCCAGCACAGATACGCAGTATTTT	CSARPLGLAGGASTDTQYF
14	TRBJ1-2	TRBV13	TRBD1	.	TGTGCCAGCAGCTACGGGACAGCTAACTATGGCTACACCTTC	CASSYGTANYGYTF
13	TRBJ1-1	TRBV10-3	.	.	TGTGCCAGCGGTGGTGGGGGGAACACTGAAGCTTTCTTT	CASGGGGNTEAFF